This T cell receptor beta chain was recorded in a study of blood T cell repertoires in COVID-19. In the study overall: Sites in the United States, Italy and Spain provided acute and convalescent COVID-19 samples. Sources were T cells, B-cell-depleted T cells, or PBMCs; the material itself was cDNA or gDNA.

In the original workflow: Reference gene primers were amplified, and this amplification served to estimate nucleated cell counts. Data came from immunoSEQ multiplex PCR; TCRdb stores just in-frame clones and leaves some out. V and J calls and clone size are those listed in that table; D and trimming were worked out from the DNA. The sample lists a few hundred thousand clones; approximately 86% were seen once. Seattle patients were enrolled while actively infected and followed longitudinally. The CDR3 extends over 13 amino acids. V lost 3 bases and J 4 bases, leaving 4 bases between the germline ends.

The genes are TRBV23-1 and TRBJ1-6; D is ambiguous. TRBV23-1 is assigned to the ORF class and has an uncertain function. The source is a woman between 65 and 79 years old with COVID-19, enrolled during active disease. Sequencing input: peripheral blood. CDR3 nucleotides: TGCGCCAGCAGTCATGAGTATAATTCACCCCTCCACTTT. Encoded protein: CASSHEYNSPLHF.